These T cell receptor beta chains were read from a single sample in a study of cytomegalovirus exposure and HLA in healthy donors. The protocol was immunoSEQ multiplex PCR, while the TCRdb copy is restricted to in-frame clones and leaves out a portion. The table includes 170,000 or so clones, more than 65% detected once. The sample consisted of PBMCs. The receptors shown here come from a woman aged 25 to 39 in good health and CMV-seronegative. Each CDR3 is given with its conserved first and last residue. A D gene is named only where the DNA matches it firmly. Clone size is not always given. Where it is, it says once, few, many or a class for expanded clones.

V	length	J	size	D	CDR3	DNA
TRBV27	15	TRBJ2-6	-	-	CASNPVGAGANVLTF	TGTGCCAGCAACCCAGTAGGGGCTGGGGCCAACGTCCTGACTTTC
TRBV10-3	18	TRBJ2-7	once	TRBD2	CAISDNRRAVAGENEQYF	TGTGCCATCAGTGATAATCGGCGGGCCGTAGCGGGAGAAAACGAGCAGTACTTC
TRBV6-5	11	TRBJ1-1	-	-	CASSFGTEAFF	TGTGCCAGCAGTTTCGGCACTGAAGCTTTCTTT
TRBV2	11	TRBJ2-7	-	-	CASRGLYEQYF	TGTGCCAGCAGGGGCCTCTACGAGCAGTACTTC
TRBV7-9	17	TRBJ1-1	-	TRBD1	CASSAWTGGSANTEAFF	TGTGCCAGCAGCGCTTGGACAGGTGGAAGTGCGAACACTGAAGCTTTCTTT
TRBV2	15	TRBJ2-7	-	TRBD1	CASSWRSQGDEEQYF	TGTGCCAGCAGCTGGAGGTCGCAGGGGGACGAGGAGCAGTACTTC
TRBV9	16	TRBJ1-2	-	-	CASSVGQVQTPYGYTF	TGTGCCAGCAGCGTAGGGCAGGTCCAGACCCCCTATGGCTACACCTTC
TRBV9	20	TRBJ2-5	-	TRBD2	CASSDGTSASGYPIRETQYF	TGTGCCAGCAGCGACGGGACTAGCGCGAGCGGGTACCCAATCAGGGAGACCCAGTACTTC
TRBV4-1	13	TRBJ1-4	-	-	CASSHSTVEKLFF	TGCGCCAGCAGCCATTCGACAGTTGAAAAACTGTTTTTT
TRBV19	14	TRBJ1-2	-	TRBD1	CASSKFGQGEGYTF	TGTGCCAGTAGTAAGTTTGGACAGGGGGAAGGCTACACCTTC
TRBV6-1	13	TRBJ1-3	few	-	CASGAAWGNTIYF	TGTGCCAGCGGGGCAGCGTGGGGAAACACCATATATTTT
TRBV5-4	16	TRBJ2-7	-	TRBD1	CASSPGGTGGGDEQYF	TGTGCCAGCAGCCCGGGCGGGACAGGGGGCGGCGACGAGCAGTACTTC
TRBV28	16	TRBJ2-2	-	-	CASSSQRGWNTGELFF	TGTGCCAGCAGCTCCCAGAGAGGGTGGAACACCGGGGAGCTGTTTTTT
TRBV5-1	13	TRBJ1-5	-	-	CASSLDREAPQHF	TGCGCCAGCAGCTTGGATAGGGAGGCGCCCCAGCATTTT
TRBV7-9	14	TRBJ2-5	-	TRBD2	CASSLWGGEETQYF	TGTGCCAGCAGCTTATGGGGAGGGGAGGAGACCCAGTACTTC
TRBV5-1	15	TRBJ1-1	-	TRBD1	CASSFTGGMNTEAFF	TGCGCCAGCAGCTTTACAGGGGGCATGAACACTGAAGCTTTCTTT
TRBV7-9	15	TRBJ2-7	-	TRBD1	CASSLPGQEYPEQYF	TGTGCCAGCAGTCTACCGGGACAGGAGTATCCCGAGCAGTACTTC